The 12 T cell receptor beta chains below all came from one sample that was sequenced in a study of response to subunit inactivated influenza vaccine. In TCRdb, the RT-PCR reads were re-called with MiXCR into one record per CDR3 protein. The sample includes fewer than 650,000 distinct CDR3 sequences, 10% to 15% of them seen just once. Here the sequenced sample was PBMCs from blood, taken 35 to 45 days after vaccination. The source is a man over 45 who received an inactivated influenza vaccine.

The genes are TRBV7-6 and TRBJ2-3; 11 nucleotides align to TRBD2. The CDR3 is 17 residues long. V was clipped by 5 bases and J by 6 bases; unmatched bases: 13. CDR1 is SGHVS and CDR2 is FNYEAQ in the germline V gene. DNA for the CDR3: TGTGCCAGCAGCCCCGGGACTAGCGGTGAGGGGATCGATACGCAGTATTTT. This sequence encodes CASSPGTSGEGIDTQYF.

There are a few counts of this clonotype. The V gene is TRBV4-3, the J gene TRBJ2-7; 13 nucleotides line up with TRBD2. The CDR3 has 23 residues. J lost 1 base, V lost 6 bases, and 27 bases had no gene match. Germline loops: CDR1 LGHNA, CDR2 YSLEER. Here the CDR3 reads CASSPTGLCNFHPGLAGSYEQYF. The CDR3 nucleotides are TGCGCCAGCAGTCCCACAGGACTATGTAACTTCCACCCGGGACTAGCGGGGTCCTACGAGCAGTACTTC.

The table lists this clonotype with a few counts. V and J are TRBV5-4 and TRBJ2-7, with 8 bases identical to TRBD1. Germline V gene lookup returns CDR1 SGHNT and CDR2 YYREEE (reference sequence). V shed 0 bases, J shed 4 bases, and the junction held 6 bases outside the gene matches. The CDR3 covers 15 residues. The CDR3: CASSLGGQGGYEQYF. In nucleotides, the CDR3 is TGTGCCAGCAGCTTGGGTGGACAGGGCGGATACGAGCAGTACTTC.

This chain joins TRBV7-6 and TRBJ2-1, with 9 bases fitting TRBD2. From germline, CDR1 is SGHVS and CDR2 FNYEAQ. The trim removed 5 bases at V and 1 base at J, leaving 9 bases unmatched. The CDR3 is 17 amino acids. The CDR3, as DNA: TGTGCCAGCAGCCCCTATAGCGGGAGAGGGTCCTACAATGAGCAGTTCTTC. Translation gives CASSPYSGRGSYNEQFF.

The chain has TRBV10-3 and TRBJ1-2; no firm D call. The CDR3 is 13 amino acids. V lost 10 bases to trimming and J lost 3 bases, with 15 bases between them. Germline V CDR1 and CDR2: ENHRY, SYGVKD. CDR3 DNA sequence: TGTGCCACCGAATCCGGGGTTGACTATGGCTACACCTTC. This sequence encodes CATESGVDYGYTF.

This clonotype has more than one count but fewer than ten. The chain carries TRBV5-1 and TRBJ2-5; tentative D call: TRBD2 (6 bases). This CDR3 is built from 15 residues. Trimming left V 0 bases short and J 4 bases short, with 13 bases between. Germline CDR1 reads SGHRS; CDR2 reads YFSETQ. The chain's CDR3 is CASSLDTSFSETQYF. The CDR3, as DNA: TGCGCCAGCAGCTTGGATACTAGCTTCTCAGAGACCCAGTACTTC.

Only a few counts were recorded for this clonotype. This chain uses TRBV7-9 with TRBJ1-5; D gene unclear. CDR3 size: 12 residues. The ends were cut back, 0 bases at V and 9 bases at J, with 6 bases in the middle. The germline V gene has CDR1 SEHNR and CDR2 FQNEAQ (reference sequence). CDR3 loop: CASSLALGPQHF. The CDR3 DNA is TGTGCCAGCAGCTTAGCCCTCGGGCCCCAGCATTTT.

The V gene is TRBV28, the J gene TRBJ2-6, with D possibly matching TRBD2 (5 bases). Germline V gene lookup returns CDR1 MDHEN and CDR2 SYDVKM. Trimming pared 6 bases from V and 3 bases from J, leaving 9 bases between. The CDR3 contains 14 residues. CDR3 residues: CASRRRFGANVLTF. The CDR3 DNA is TGTGCCAGCAGGCGGAGGTTTGGGGCCAACGTCCTGACTTTC.

This chain joins TRBV6-1 and TRBJ2-2; TRBD1 is a possible D gene (6 bases). The germline V and J ends were trimmed by 7 bases and 5 bases, with 17 bases remaining between them. Germline V gene lookup returns CDR1 MNHNS and CDR2 SASEGT. The CDR3 is 15 amino acids. CDR3 region: CASTQTRGYTGELFF. The CDR3 DNA follows: TGTGCCAGCACGCAGACCAGGGGCTATACCGGGGAGCTGTTTTTT.

This clonotype turned up a few times. The rearrangement joins TRBV9 to TRBJ2-3; TRBD2 matches 7 bases. The germline V gene has CDR1 SGDLS and CDR2 YYNGEE. This CDR3 comprises 14 residues. The J segment lost 0 bases and the V segment lost 3 bases, leaving 1 base of the junction unmatched. The CDR3 loop reads CASSGRESTDTQYF. CDR3 DNA: TGTGCCAGCAGCGGGCGGGAGAGCACAGATACGCAGTATTTT.

This chain joins TRBV4-3 and TRBJ1-1; D may be TRBD1 (6 bases). The length of the CDR3 is 13 residues. Trimming cost V 2 bases and J 6 bases, with 10 bases left between them. Germline CDR1 and CDR2: LGHNA and YSLEER. DNA for the CDR3: TGCGCCAGCAGCCAAAAAACAGGGTCTGAAGCTTTCTTT. It codes for CASSQKTGSEAFF.

The rearrangement links TRBV6-2 or TRBV6-3 to TRBJ2-7, with TRBD1 matching over 7 bases. Germline V CDR1 and CDR2: MNHEY, SVGEGT. The CDR3 is 15 residues long. Unmatched junction bases numbered 11, after V lost 7 bases and J lost 2 bases. Here the CDR3 reads CASTLTGQAAYEQYF. The CDR3 region has the DNA TGTGCCAGCACGCTAACTGGACAGGCAGCCTACGAGCAGTACTTC.